These T cell receptor beta chains were read from a single sample in a study of blood T cell repertoires in COVID-19. Profiled with immunoSEQ multiplex PCR; TCRdb holds only in-frame clones, not every one. The profile shows about 330,000 clones, 83% of them singletons. Material: peripheral blood. The receptors were gathered from a woman between 50 and 59 years old with acute or convalescent COVID-19. The CDR3 runs from the conserved cysteine through the conserved F or W. The D gene is left open where the match is weak. Only some rows state a clone size, as once, few, many or a class for expanded clones.

clone_size: .
v_call: TRBV7-8
d_call: .
j_call: TRBJ1-1
cdr3_aa: CASSLVQGKGRNTEAFF
cdr3_nt: TGTGCCAGCAGCTTAGTACAGGGAAAAGGGCGGAACACTGAAGCTTTCTTT

clone_size: .
v_call: TRBV2
d_call: .
j_call: TRBJ1-5
cdr3_aa: CASSETANQPQHF
cdr3_nt: TGTGCCAGCAGTGAGACAGCAAATCAGCCCCAGCATTTT

clone_size: .
v_call: TRBV18
d_call: .
j_call: TRBJ2-3
cdr3_aa: CASSQDTSTDTQYF
cdr3_nt: TGTGCCAGCTCACAGGACACTAGCACAGATACGCAGTATTTT

clone_size: .
v_call: TRBV10-3
d_call: .
j_call: TRBJ1-2
cdr3_aa: CAISESLQESYGYTF
cdr3_nt: TGTGCCATCAGTGAGTCCTTACAGGAATCCTATGGCTACACCTTC

clone_size: once
v_call: TRBV7-2
d_call: .
j_call: TRBJ2-2
cdr3_aa: CASSVQGVGTGELFF
cdr3_nt: TGTGCCAGCAGCGTACAGGGAGTGGGGACCGGGGAGCTGTTTTTT

clone_size: .
v_call: TRBV10-1
d_call: TRBD2
j_call: TRBJ2-1
cdr3_aa: CASSDQAGGNEQFF
cdr3_nt: TGCGCCAGCAGTGACCAGGCGGGGGGGAATGAGCAGTTCTTC

clone_size: .
v_call: TRBV7-2
d_call: TRBD1
j_call: TRBJ1-5
cdr3_aa: CASGDRGGNQPQHF
cdr3_nt: TGTGCCAGCGGGGACAGGGGTGGGAATCAGCCCCAGCATTTT

clone_size: once
v_call: TRBV7-2
d_call: .
j_call: TRBJ2-5
cdr3_aa: CASSLYRGIGETQYF
cdr3_nt: TGTGCCAGCAGCTTGTACAGAGGGATAGGAGAGACCCAGTACTTC

clone_size: .
v_call: TRBV6-2/TRBV6-3
d_call: TRBD2
j_call: TRBJ2-1
cdr3_aa: CASSSTRGDKAHEQFF
cdr3_nt: TGTGCCAGCAGCTCGACCCGGGGGGATAAGGCCCATGAGCAGTTCTTC

clone_size: .
v_call: TRBV5-6
d_call: TRBD2
j_call: TRBJ2-7
cdr3_aa: CASSLSGSPYEQYF
cdr3_nt: TGTGCCAGCAGCCTTAGCGGGAGCCCCTACGAGCAGTACTTC

clone_size: .
v_call: TRBV3-1/TRBV3-2
d_call: .
j_call: TRBJ2-5
cdr3_aa: CASSQQTVGETQYF
cdr3_nt: TGTGCCAGCAGCCAACAGACAGTCGGTGAGACCCAGTACTTC

clone_size: .
v_call: TRBV10-3
d_call: .
j_call: TRBJ1-3
cdr3_aa: CAIEGGLSSGNTIYF
cdr3_nt: TGTGCCATCGAGGGGGGGTTAAGCTCTGGAAACACCATATATTTT

clone_size: .
v_call: TRBV5-1
d_call: TRBD1
j_call: TRBJ2-3
cdr3_aa: CASSPGQDPSTDTQYF
cdr3_nt: TGCGCCAGCAGCCCGGGACAGGACCCTAGCACAGATACGCAGTATTTT

clone_size: .
v_call: TRBV6-6
d_call: TRBD2
j_call: TRBJ2-3
cdr3_aa: CASNYGLAGRDTQYF
cdr3_nt: TGTGCCAGCAATTACGGTCTAGCGGGGAGGGATACGCAGTATTTT

clone_size: .
v_call: TRBV14
d_call: .
j_call: TRBJ1-1
cdr3_aa: CASSQGADRRRTEAFF
cdr3_nt: TGTGCCAGCAGCCAAGGGGCTGACAGGCGACGCACTGAAGCTTTCTTT

clone_size: few
v_call: TRBV7-6
d_call: .
j_call: TRBJ2-4
cdr3_aa: CASSLEISGNSNIQYF
cdr3_nt: TGTGCCAGCAGCTTAGAGATTAGCGGAAACTCAAACATTCAGTACTTC

clone_size: few
v_call: TRBV24-1
d_call: .
j_call: TRBJ1-2
cdr3_aa: CATQRQVINYGYTF
cdr3_nt: TGTGCCACCCAAAGACAGGTTATAAACTATGGCTACACCTTC